The clone carrying this TCR beta chain was recorded at least ten times. Sample time point: newly diagnosed GD, antithyroid drugs for less than 3 months. PBMC RNA was the source of the TCR library. Combining iRepertoire HTBI primers with Arm-PCR of CDR3 regions, the authors built TCR beta libraries. A single record per CDR3 protein comes from TCRdb applying MiXCR to the multiplex PCR reads. The sample yields about 530,000 distinct CDR3 sequences, about 16% seen once. The sample is drawn from a study of regulatory T cells in long-lasting Graves disease. These data are also associated with another study on T cells in Graves' hyperthyroidism and ophthalmopathy.

This clonotype was obtained from a woman aged 35-60 years with Graves disease. Sequencing used peripheral blood mononuclear cells (PBMCs), obtained at new diagnosis, from a patient treated with antithyroid drugs.

This CDR3 is CSELRDRGYGNQPQHF. The CDR3 DNA is TGCAGCGAATTGCGGGACAGGGGGTACGGCAATCAGCCCCAGCATTTT. The rearrangement links TRBV29-1 to TRBJ1-5, with 11 bases aligning to TRBD1. The CDR3 has 16 amino acids. Germline V lookup: CDR1 SQVTM, CDR2 ANQGSEA. With 7 bases clipped from V and 2 bases from J, the junction kept 10 bases outside the gene matches.